These T cell receptor beta chains were read from a single sample in a study of CXCR3-negative and CXCR3-positive naive CD8 T cells. TCRdb re-called the 5' RACE reads; every CDR3 protein appears as one record, without DNA. The ten most abundant clones cover around 1.9% of a sample with tens of thousands of distinct CDR3 sequences. The sequencing input was naive CXCR3- CD8+ T cells from blood. All receptors derive from a human donor in good health. Some clones in this sample may be carry-over from other donors' samples. Both conserved end residues are part of each CDR3. The order of the fields is J gene, clone size, V gene, CDR3 protein. Some rows have no size entry. The others give once, few or many, or a class for an expanded clone.

TRBJ1-1 NA TRBV6-5 CASSIKRDTQNTEAFF
TRBJ2-1 NA TRBV5-5 CASSLVLAEKQFF
TRBJ2-2 medium-sized TRBV11-3 CASSSRTDTNTGELFF
TRBJ1-6 NA TRBV15 CATSREGAGSSPLHF
TRBJ2-7 medium-sized TRBV20-1 CSARSDREYEQYF
TRBJ2-2 NA TRBV20-1 CSARVTGSDTGELFF
TRBJ2-1 NA TRBV6-2/TRBV6-3 CASSLSQGYGEQFF
TRBJ2-1 NA TRBV27 CASSLVLQGFNEQFF
TRBJ2-7 NA TRBV7-3 CASSAVGPGLINEQYF
TRBJ2-7 NA TRBV29-1 CSAQGLAGSYEQYF
TRBJ2-2 NA TRBV7-8 CASSLISQNTGELFF
TRBJ2-7 NA TRBV29-1 CSALNGTGGNEQYF
TRBJ1-2 NA TRBV20-1 CSARDLTGTVPPSGYTF
TRBJ2-7 NA TRBV6-2/TRBV6-3 CASSYGNYEQYF
TRBJ2-3 NA TRBV20-1 CSARDLWGGPTDTQYF
TRBJ2-7 NA TRBV6-2/TRBV6-3 CASATGTDFSYEQYF
TRBJ2-1 NA TRBV27 CASSPFGTPGHDEQFF
TRBJ2-5 NA TRBV7-2 CASSLYGGIQETQYF
TRBJ2-1 NA TRBV11-2 CASSNRVDEQFF
TRBJ2-3 NA TRBV12-3/TRBV12-4 CASSDNPTDTQYF
TRBJ2-7 NA TRBV10-1 CASSDGGLAYEQYF
TRBJ1-1 NA TRBV10-2 CASSPLRTNTEAFF
TRBJ1-5 NA TRBV2 CASSSPRGDQPQHF
TRBJ1-1 NA TRBV11-2 CASSLVTGHTEAFF
TRBJ2-7 NA TRBV15 CATSPERESYEQYF
TRBJ2-5 NA TRBV3-1 CASSPQSYQETQYF
TRBJ1-1 NA TRBV7-9 CASTIGGLNTEAFF
TRBJ2-1 NA TRBV7-9 CASSLTGEQFF
TRBJ2-1 NA TRBV18 CASSPTGQVRVWSHEQFF
TRBJ2-1 NA TRBV6-4 CASSPTSGGGQEQFF
TRBJ2-5 NA TRBV20-1 CSAIKGLQETQYF
TRBJ1-1 NA TRBV28 CASSLVKNTEAFF
TRBJ1-1 NA TRBV7-2 CASSPRGGGRNTEAFF
TRBJ1-5 NA TRBV10-3 CAVGEGPELNQPQHF
TRBJ2-2 NA TRBV29-1 CSVPTGTGELFF
TRBJ1-2 medium-sized TRBV4-3 CASSPPGQGYGYTF
TRBJ1-1 NA TRBV9 CASSVGAFGGTEAFF
TRBJ2-5 NA TRBV7-9 CASSLTDPGETQYF
TRBJ2-1 NA TRBV9 CASSASGRYNEQFF
TRBJ2-1 NA TRBV29-1 CSVEDVNEQFF
TRBJ2-3 NA TRBV6-4 CASSPTGEGFTDTQYF
TRBJ2-1 NA TRBV3-1 CASSQFLAGGPDEQFF
TRBJ2-7 NA TRBV7-9 CASSSPGTGELEQYF
TRBJ2-1 NA TRBV11-2 CASSLGLWDNNEQFF
TRBJ2-7 medium-sized TRBV5-1 CASSLAGSYEQYF
TRBJ2-7 NA TRBV7-9 CASSLPGISYEQYF
TRBJ2-2 NA TRBV12-3/TRBV12-4 CASKGENTGELFF
TRBJ2-1 NA TRBV7-8 CASSQLDRGLMEEQFF
TRBJ2-5 NA TRBV29-1 CSVEWIQIPLGGMQETQYF
TRBJ2-2 NA TRBV7-9 CASSPSWGAGELFF
TRBJ2-3 NA TRBV6-4 CASSDSGGPDTQYF
TRBJ2-5 NA TRBV11-2 CASKSGAETQYF
TRBJ2-2 NA TRBV5-5 CASSYPGGGDTGELFF
TRBJ2-1 NA TRBV29-1 CSVNIAGGNEQFF
TRBJ1-1 NA TRBV7-9 CASSLVRTEAFF